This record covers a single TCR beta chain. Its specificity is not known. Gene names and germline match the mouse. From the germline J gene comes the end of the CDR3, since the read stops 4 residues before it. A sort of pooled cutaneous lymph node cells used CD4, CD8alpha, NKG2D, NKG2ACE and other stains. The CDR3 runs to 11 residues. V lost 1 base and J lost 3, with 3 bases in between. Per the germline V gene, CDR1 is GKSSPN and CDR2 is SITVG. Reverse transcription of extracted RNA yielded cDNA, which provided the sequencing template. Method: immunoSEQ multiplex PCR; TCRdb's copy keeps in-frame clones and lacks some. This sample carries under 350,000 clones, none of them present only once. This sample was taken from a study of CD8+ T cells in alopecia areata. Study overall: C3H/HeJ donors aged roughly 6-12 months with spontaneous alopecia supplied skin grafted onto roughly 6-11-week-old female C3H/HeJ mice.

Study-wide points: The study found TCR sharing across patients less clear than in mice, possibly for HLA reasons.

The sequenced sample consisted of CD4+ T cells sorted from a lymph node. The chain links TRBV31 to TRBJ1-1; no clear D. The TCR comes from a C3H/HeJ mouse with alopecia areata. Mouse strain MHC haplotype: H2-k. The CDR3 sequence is CAWSPYTEVFF. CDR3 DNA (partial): TGTGCCTGGAGTCCATACACA. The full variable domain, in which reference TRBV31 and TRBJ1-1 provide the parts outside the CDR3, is AQTIHQWPVAEIKAVGSPLSLGCTIKGKSSPNLYWYWQATGGTLQQLFYSITVGQVESVVQLNLSASRPKDDQFILSTEKLLLSHSGFYLCAWSPYTEVFFGKGTRLTVV.